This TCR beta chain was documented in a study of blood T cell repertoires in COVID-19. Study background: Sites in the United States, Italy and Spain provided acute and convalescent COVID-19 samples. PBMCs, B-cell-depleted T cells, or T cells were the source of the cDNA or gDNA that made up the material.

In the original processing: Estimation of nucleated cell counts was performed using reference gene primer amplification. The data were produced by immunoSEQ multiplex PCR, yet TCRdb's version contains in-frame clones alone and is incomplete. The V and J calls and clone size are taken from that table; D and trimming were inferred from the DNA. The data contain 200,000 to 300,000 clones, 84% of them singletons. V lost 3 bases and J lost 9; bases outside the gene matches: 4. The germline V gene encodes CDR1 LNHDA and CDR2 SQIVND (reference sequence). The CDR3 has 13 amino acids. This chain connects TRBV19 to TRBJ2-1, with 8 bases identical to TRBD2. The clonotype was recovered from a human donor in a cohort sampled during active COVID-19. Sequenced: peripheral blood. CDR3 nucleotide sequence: TGTGCCAGTAGTATGGGACTAGGGGGTGAGCAGTTCTTC. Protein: CASSMGLGGEQFF. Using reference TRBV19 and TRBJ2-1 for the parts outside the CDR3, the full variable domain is DGGITQSPKYLFRKEGQNVTLSCEQNLNHDAMYWYRQDPGQGLRLIYYSQIVNDFQKGDIAEGYSVSREKKESFPLTVTSAQKNPTAFYLCASSMGLGGEQFFGPGTRLTVL.